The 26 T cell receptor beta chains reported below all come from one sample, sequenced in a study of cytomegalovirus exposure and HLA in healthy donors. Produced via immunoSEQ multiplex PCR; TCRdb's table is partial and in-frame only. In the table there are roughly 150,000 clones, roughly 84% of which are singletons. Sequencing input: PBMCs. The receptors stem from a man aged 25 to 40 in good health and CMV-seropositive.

The CDR3 loop reads CASSGVWEANQPQHF. CDR3 nucleotides: TGCGCCAGCAGTGGTGTTTGGGAGGCCAATCAGCCCCAGCATTTT. The chain is built from TRBV4-1 and TRBJ1-5; D gene unclear. This CDR3 spans 15 amino acids. Germline loops: CDR1 MGHRA, CDR2 YSYEKL. V was cut by 6 bases and J by 3 bases, with 15 bases left in between.

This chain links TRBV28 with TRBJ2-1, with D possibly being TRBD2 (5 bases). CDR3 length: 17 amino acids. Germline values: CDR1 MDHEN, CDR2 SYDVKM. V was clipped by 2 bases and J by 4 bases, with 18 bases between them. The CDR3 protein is CASSLTIREGRYNEQFF. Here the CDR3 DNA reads TGTGCCAGCAGTTTAACCATTCGAGAGGGAAGGTACAATGAGCAGTTCTTC.

CDR3 nucleotides: TGTGCCAGCTCACCCGAGGGACTACTCTCCTACGAGCAGTACTTC. Its translation is CASSPEGLLSYEQYF. The chain uses TRBV18 and TRBJ2-7; 7 positions agree with TRBD2. The germline V gene encodes CDR1 KGHSH and CDR2 LQKENI. V shed 3 bases and J 0 bases; nucleotides not matched to a gene: 5. CDR3 length: 15 residues.

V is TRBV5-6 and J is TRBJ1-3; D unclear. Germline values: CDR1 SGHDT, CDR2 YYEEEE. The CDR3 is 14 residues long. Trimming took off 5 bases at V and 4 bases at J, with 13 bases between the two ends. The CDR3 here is CASSLGRSGNTIYF. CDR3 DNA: TGTGCCAGCAGTCTCGGGAGGTCCGGAAACACCATATATTTT.

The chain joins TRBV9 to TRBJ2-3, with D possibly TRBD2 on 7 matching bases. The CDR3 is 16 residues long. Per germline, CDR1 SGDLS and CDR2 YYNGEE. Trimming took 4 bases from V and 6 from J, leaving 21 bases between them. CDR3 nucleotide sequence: TGTGCCAGCAGCCCAAGGGGGGGGCCGGAAGCGGATACGCAGTATTTT. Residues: CASSPRGGPEADTQYF.

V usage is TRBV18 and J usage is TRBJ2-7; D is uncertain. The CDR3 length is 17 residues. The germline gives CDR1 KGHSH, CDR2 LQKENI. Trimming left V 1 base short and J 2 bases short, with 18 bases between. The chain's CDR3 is CASSPRLLLDGAYEQYF. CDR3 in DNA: TGTGCCAGCTCACCACGTCTACTGTTAGACGGAGCCTACGAGCAGTACTTC.

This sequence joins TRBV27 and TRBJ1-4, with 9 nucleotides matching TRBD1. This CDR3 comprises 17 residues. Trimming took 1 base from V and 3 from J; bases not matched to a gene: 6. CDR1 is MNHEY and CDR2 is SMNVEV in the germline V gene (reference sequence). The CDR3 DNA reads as TGTGCCAGCAGTTTATTCGGGACAGGGCGACCTAATGAAAAACTGTTTTTT. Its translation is CASSLFGTGRPNEKLFF.

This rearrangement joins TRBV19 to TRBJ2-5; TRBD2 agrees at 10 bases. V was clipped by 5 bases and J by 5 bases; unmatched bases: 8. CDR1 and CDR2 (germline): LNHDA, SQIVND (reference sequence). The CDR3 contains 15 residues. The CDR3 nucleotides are TGTGCCAGTAGTCCTAGCGGGAGCCTAGAGGAGACCCAGTACTTC. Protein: CASSPSGSLEETQYF.

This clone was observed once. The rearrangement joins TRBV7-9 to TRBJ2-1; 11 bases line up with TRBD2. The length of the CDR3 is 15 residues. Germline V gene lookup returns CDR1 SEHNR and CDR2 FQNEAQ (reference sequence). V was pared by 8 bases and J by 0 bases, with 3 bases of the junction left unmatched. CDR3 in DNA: TGTGCCAGCCGACTAGCGGGGCTCTCCTACAATGAGCAGTTCTTC. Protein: CASRLAGLSYNEQFF.

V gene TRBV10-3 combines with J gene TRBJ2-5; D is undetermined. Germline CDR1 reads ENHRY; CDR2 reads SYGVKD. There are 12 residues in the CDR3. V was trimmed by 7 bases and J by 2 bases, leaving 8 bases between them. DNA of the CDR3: TGTGCCATCACCGACGGGCAAGAGACCCAGTACTTC. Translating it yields CAITDGQETQYF.

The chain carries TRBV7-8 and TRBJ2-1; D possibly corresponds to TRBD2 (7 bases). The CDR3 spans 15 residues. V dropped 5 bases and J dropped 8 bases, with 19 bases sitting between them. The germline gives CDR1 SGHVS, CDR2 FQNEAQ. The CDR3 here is CASSPHGEGVYEQFF. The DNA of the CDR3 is TGTGCCAGCAGCCCTCACGGGGAGGGGGTCTATGAGCAGTTCTTC.

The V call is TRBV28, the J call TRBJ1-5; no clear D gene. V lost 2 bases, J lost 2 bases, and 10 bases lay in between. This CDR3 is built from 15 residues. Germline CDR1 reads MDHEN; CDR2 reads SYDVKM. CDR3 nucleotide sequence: TGTGCCAGCAGTTTAGCTCAGCGGGGCAATCAGCCCCAGCATTTT. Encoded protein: CASSLAQRGNQPQHF.

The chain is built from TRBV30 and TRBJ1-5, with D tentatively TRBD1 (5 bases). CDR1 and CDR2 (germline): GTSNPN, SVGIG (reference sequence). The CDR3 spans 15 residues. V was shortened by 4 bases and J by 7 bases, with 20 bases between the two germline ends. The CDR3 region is CAWIQGGSQGQPQHF. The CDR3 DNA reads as TGTGCCTGGATCCAGGGTGGCAGTCAGGGCCAGCCCCAGCATTTT.

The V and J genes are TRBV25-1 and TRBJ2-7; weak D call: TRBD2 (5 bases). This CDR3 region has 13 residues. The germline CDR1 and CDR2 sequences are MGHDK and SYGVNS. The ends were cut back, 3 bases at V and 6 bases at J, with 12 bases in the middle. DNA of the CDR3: TGTGCCAGCAGTGACTTTAGACGGGGCGAGCAGTACTTC. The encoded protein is CASSDFRRGEQYF.

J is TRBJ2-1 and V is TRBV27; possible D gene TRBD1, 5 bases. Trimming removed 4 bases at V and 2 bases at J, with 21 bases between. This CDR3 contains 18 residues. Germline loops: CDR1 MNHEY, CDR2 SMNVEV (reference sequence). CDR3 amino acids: CASSSTPPRVGAYNEQFF. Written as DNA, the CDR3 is TGTGCCAGCAGTTCCACTCCCCCCAGGGTAGGGGCCTACAATGAGCAGTTCTTC.

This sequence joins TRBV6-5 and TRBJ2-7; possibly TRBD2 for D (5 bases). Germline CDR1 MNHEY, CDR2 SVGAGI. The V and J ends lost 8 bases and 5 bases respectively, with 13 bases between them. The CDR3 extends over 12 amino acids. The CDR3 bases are TGTGCCAGCGTTGCGGGTCCCCACGAGCAGTACTTC. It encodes CASVAGPHEQYF.

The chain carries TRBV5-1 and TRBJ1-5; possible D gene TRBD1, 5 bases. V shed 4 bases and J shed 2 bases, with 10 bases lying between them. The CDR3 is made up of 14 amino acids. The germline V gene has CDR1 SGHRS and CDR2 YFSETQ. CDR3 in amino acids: CASSIGTGNQPQHF. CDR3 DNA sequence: TGCGCCAGCAGCATCGGGACTGGCAATCAGCCCCAGCATTTT.

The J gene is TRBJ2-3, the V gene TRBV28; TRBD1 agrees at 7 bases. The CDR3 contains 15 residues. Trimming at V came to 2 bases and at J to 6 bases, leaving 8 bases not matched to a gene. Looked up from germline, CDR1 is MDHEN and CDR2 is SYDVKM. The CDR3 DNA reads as TGTGCCAGCAGTTTAGACAGGGCCAGAGGGGATACGCAGTATTTT. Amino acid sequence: CASSLDRARGDTQYF.

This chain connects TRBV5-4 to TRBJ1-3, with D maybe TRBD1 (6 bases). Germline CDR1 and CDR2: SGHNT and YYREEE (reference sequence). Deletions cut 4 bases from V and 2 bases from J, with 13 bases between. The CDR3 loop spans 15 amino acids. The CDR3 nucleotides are TGTGCCAGCAGCCCACCAGGGGCGGCTGGAAACACCATATATTTT. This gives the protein CASSPPGAAGNTIYF.

The CDR3 here is CASSRDFFEGAYEQYF. The CDR3 DNA reads TGTGCCAGTAGTAGGGACTTTTTTGAGGGAGCCTACGAGCAGTACTTC. This chain joins TRBV19 and TRBJ2-7, with a tentative D call TRBD2 (6 bases). V was pared by 4 bases and J by 2 bases, with 18 bases between. The CDR3 loop spans 16 amino acids. Looked up from germline, CDR1 is LNHDA and CDR2 is SQIVND (reference sequence).

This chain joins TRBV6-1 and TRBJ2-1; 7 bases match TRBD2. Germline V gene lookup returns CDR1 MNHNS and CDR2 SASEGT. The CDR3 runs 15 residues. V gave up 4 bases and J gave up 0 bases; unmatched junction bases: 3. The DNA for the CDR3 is TGTGCCAGCAGTGGGCGGGGGAGCTCCTACAATGAGCAGTTCTTC. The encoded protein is CASSGRGSSYNEQFF.

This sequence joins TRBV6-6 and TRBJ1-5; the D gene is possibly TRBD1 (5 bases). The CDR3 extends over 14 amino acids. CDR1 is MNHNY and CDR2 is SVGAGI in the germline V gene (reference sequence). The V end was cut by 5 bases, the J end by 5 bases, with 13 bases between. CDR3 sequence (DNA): TGTGCCAGCAGTCCTCGGGACTCTGATCAGCCCCAGCATTTT. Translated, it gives CASSPRDSDQPQHF.

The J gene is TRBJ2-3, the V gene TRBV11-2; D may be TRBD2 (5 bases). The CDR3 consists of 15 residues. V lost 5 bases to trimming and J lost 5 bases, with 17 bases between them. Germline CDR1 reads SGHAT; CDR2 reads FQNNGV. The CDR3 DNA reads TGTGCCAGCAGCCAGGACGGGAAAGGAGTAGATACGCAGTATTTT. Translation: CASSQDGKGVDTQYF.

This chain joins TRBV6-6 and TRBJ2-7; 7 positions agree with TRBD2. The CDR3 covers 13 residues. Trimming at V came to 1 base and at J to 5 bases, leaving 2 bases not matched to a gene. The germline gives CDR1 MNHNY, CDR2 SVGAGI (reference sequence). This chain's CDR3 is CASSYWGGDEQYF. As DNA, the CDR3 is TGTGCCAGCAGTTACTGGGGAGGGGACGAGCAGTACTTC.

In DNA, the CDR3 is TGTGCCAGCAGCCCGGCACAGCGGGGGGATCGCGAGCAGTACTTC. Amino acid sequence: CASSPAQRGDREQYF. The V gene is TRBV5-4, the J gene TRBJ2-7, with TRBD2 matching over 9 bases. Trimming took 4 bases from V and 6 from J; bases not matched to a gene: 11. CDR3 length: 15 residues. The germline CDR1 and CDR2 sequences are SGHNT and YYREEE (reference sequence). The full variable domain, its missing parts supplied by reference TRBV5-4 and TRBJ2-7, is ETGVTQSPTHLIKTRGQQVTLRCSSQSGHNTVSWYQQALGQGPQFIFQYYREEENGRGNFPPRFSGLQFPNYSSELNVNALELDDSALYLCASSPAQRGDREQYFGPGTRLTVT.

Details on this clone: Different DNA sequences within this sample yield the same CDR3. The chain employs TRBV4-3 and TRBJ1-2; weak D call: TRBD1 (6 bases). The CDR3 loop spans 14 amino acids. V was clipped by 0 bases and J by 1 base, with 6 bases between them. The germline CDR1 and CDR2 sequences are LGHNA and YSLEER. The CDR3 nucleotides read TGCGCCAGCAGCCAAGACAGGGGTAACTATGGCTACACCTTC. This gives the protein CASSQDRGNYGYTF.